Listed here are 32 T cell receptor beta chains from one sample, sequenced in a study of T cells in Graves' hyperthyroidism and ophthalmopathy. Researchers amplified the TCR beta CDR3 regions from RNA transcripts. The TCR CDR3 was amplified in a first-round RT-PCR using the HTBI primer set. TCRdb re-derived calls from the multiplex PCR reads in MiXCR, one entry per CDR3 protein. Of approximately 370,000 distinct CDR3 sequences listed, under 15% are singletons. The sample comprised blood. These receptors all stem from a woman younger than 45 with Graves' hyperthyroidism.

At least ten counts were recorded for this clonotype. The CDR3 here is CSVVSWGAVTEAFF. The CDR3 region has the DNA TGCAGCGTTGTGTCCTGGGGGGCGGTTACTGAAGCTTTCTTT. J is TRBJ1-1 and V is TRBV29-1, with D perhaps TRBD1 (6 bases). V lost 4 bases, J lost 5 bases, and 17 bases lay in between. The CDR3 loop spans 14 amino acids. Germline V gives CDR1 SQVTM, CDR2 ANQGSEA.

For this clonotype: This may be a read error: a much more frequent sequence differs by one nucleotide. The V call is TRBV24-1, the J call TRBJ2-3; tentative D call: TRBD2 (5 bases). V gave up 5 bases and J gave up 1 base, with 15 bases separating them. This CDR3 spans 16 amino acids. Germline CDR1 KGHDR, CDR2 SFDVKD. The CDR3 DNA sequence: TGTGCCACCAGTGGTTCTGGCCGGGGTCGCACAGATACGCAGTATTTT. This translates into CATSGSGRGRTDTQYF.

CDR3: CASSRLAGGPEQYF. The CDR3 coding sequence is TGTGCCAGCAGCCGACTAGCGGGAGGACCCGAGCAGTACTTC. This chain connects TRBV6-1 to TRBJ2-7; TRBD2 matches 13 bases. The CDR3 is 14 residues long. The V segment lost 6 bases and the J segment 6 bases; nucleotides outside the gene matches: 5. CDR1 and CDR2 from the germline V gene are MNHNS and SASEGT.

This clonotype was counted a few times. Here the CDR3 reads CASSYGGHNYGYTF. The CDR3 DNA reads as TGTGCCAGCAGTTACGGGGGGCACAACTATGGCTACACCTTC. This chain connects TRBV6-5 to TRBJ1-2, with D possibly TRBD1 on 6 matching bases. CDR3 size: 14 residues. The germline V gene encodes CDR1 MNHEY and CDR2 SVGAGI. V lost 2 bases and J lost 2, with 9 bases in between.

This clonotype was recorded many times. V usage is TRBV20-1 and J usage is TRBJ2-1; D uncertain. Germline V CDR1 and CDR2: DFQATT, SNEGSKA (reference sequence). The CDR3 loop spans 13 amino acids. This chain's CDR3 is CAQSAGNYNEQFF. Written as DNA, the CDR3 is TGCGCCCAGTCCGCTGGGAACTACAATGAGCAGTTCTTC.

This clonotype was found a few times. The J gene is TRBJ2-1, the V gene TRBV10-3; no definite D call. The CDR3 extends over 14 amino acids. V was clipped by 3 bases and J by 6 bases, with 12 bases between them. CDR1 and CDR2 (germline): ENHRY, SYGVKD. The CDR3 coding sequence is TGTGCCATCAGTGACCCCCGGGCCCTCAATGAGCAGTTCTTC. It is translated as CAISDPRALNEQFF.

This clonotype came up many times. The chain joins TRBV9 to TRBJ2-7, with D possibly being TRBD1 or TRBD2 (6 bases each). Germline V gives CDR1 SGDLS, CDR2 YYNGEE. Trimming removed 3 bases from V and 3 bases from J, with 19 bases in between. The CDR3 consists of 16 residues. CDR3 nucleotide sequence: TGTGCCAGCAGCGCCCACCCTGGAGGGGGATACTACGAGCAGTACTTC. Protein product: CASSAHPGGGYYEQYF.

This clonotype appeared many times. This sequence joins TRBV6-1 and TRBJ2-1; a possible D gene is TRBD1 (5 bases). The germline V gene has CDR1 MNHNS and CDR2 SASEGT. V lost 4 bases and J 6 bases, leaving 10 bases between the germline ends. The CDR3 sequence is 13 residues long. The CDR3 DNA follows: TGTGCCAGCAGTGCGTATAGGGGCAATGAGCAGTTCTTC. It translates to CASSAYRGNEQFF.

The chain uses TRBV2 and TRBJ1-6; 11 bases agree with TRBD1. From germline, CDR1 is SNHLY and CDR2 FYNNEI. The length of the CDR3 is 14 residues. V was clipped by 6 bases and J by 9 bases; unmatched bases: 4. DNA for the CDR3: TGTGCCAGCAGACCCGGGACAGGGGGTTCACCCCTCCACTTT. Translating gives CASRPGTGGSPLHF.

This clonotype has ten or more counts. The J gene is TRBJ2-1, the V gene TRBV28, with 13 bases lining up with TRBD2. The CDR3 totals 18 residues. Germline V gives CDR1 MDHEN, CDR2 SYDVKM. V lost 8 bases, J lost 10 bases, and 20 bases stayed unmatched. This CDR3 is CASAKVRGGLAGESEQFF. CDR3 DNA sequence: TGTGCCAGCGCTAAAGTTAGGGGCGGACTAGCGGGAGAATCCGAGCAGTTCTTC.

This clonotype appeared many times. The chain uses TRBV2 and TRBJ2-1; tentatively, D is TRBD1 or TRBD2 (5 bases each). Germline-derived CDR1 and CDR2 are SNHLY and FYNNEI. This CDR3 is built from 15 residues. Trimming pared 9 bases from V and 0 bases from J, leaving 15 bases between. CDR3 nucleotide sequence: TGTGCCAGACGAACCGGGACCAACTCCTACAATGAGCAGTTCTTC. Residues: CARRTGTNSYNEQFF.

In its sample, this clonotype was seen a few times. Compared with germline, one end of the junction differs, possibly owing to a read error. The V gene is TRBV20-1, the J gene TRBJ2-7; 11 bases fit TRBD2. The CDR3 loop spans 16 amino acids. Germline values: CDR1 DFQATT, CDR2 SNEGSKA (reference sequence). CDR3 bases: TGCAGTGCTAGAGGTGGGACTAGCGGACGATCCTACGAGCAGTATTTC. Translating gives CSARGGTSGRSYEQYF.

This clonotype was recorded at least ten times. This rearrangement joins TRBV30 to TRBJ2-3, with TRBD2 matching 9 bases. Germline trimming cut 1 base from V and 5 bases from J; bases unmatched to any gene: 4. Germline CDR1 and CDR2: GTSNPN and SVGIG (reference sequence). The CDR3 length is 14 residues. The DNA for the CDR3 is TGTGCCTGGAGTGGCGGGAGGGAGGTAGATACGCAGTATTTT. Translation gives CAWSGGREVDTQYF.

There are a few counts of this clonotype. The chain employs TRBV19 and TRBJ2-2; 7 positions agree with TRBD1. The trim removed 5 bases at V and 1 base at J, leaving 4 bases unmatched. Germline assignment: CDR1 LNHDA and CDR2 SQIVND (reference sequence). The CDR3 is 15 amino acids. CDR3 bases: TGTGCCAGTAGTCCCCGGGACAGGAACACCGGGGAGCTGTTTTTT. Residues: CASSPRDRNTGELFF.

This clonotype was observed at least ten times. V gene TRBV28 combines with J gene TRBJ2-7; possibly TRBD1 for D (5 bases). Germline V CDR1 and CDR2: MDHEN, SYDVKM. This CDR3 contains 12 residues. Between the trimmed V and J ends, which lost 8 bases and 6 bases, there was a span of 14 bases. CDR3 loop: CASAVVGAEQYF. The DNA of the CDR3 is TGTGCCAGCGCTGTCGTTGGGGCCGAGCAGTACTTC.

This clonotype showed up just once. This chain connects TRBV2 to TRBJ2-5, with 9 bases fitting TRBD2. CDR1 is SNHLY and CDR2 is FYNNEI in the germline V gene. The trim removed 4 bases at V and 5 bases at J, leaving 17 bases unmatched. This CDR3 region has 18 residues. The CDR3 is CASSGGLAGTKGGETQYF. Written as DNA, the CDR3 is TGTGCCAGCAGTGGGGGTCTAGCGGGAACCAAGGGTGGGGAGACCCAGTACTTC.

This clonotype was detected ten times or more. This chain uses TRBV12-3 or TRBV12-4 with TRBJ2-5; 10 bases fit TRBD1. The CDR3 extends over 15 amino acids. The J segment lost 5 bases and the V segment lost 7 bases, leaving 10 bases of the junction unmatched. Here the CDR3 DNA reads TGTGCCAGCACACTGACAGGGGGCGCAGGGGAGACCCAGTACTTC. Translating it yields CASTLTGGAGETQYF.

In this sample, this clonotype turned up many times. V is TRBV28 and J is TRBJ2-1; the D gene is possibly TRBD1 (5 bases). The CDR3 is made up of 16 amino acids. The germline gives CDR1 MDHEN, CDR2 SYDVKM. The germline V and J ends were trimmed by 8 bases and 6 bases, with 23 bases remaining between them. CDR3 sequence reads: CASFRYTQRGFNEQFF. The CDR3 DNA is TGTGCCAGCTTCCGCTACACCCAAAGGGGTTTCAATGAGCAGTTCTTC. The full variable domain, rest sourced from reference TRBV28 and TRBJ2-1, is DVKVTQSSRYLVKRTGEKVFLECVQDMDHENMFWYRQDPGLGLRLIYFSYDVKMKEKGDIPEGYSVSREKKERFSLILESASTNQTSMYLCASFRYTQRGFNEQFFGPGTRLTVL.

The CDR3 region has the DNA TGTGCCAGCAGCCAAGCCGCGACAGGGTCCGTCGAGCAGTACTTC. Residues: CASSQAATGSVEQYF. This chain joins TRBV4-2 and TRBJ2-7; TRBD1 aligns across 7 bases. After removal of 1 base from V and 6 bases from J, the junction contained 9 bases not matched to a gene. Germline assignment: CDR1 LGHNA and CDR2 YNFKEQ. CDR3 size: 15 residues.

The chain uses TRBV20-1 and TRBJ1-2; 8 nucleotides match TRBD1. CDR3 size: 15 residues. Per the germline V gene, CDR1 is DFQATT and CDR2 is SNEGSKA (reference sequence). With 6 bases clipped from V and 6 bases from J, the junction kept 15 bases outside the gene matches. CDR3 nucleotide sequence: TGCAGTGCCTCAGGCCTCAGGGGGCCCTTGGATGGCTACACCTTC. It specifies CSASGLRGPLDGYTF.

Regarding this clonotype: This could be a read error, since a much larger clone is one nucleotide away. This chain's CDR3 is CASSVAWAPYGYTF. CDR3 DNA: TGTGCCAGCAGTGTCGCTTGGGCCCCATATGGCTACACCTTC. The chain uses TRBV12-3 or TRBV12-4 and TRBJ1-2; no firm D call. The CDR3 sequence is 14 residues long. V was trimmed by 5 bases and J by 5 bases, leaving 15 bases between them.

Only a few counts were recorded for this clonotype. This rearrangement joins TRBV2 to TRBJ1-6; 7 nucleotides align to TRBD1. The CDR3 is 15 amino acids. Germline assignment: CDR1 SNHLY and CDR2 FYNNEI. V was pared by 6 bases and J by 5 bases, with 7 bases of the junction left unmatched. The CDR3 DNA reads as TGTGCCAGCAGAACCTCCGGGACAGATAATTCACCCCTCCACTTT. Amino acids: CASRTSGTDNSPLHF.

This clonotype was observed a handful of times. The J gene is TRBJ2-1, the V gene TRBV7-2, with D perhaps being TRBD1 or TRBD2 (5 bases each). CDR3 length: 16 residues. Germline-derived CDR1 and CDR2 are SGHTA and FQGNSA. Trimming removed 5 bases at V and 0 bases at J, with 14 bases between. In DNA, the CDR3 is TGTGCCAGCAGCCACGGGGCCCTTAGCTCCTACAATGAGCAGTTCTTC. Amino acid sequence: CASSHGALSSYNEQFF. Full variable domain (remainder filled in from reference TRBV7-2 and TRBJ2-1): GAGVSQSPSNKVTEKGKDVELRCDPISGHTALYWYRQSLGQGLEFLIYFQGNSAPDKSGLPSDRFSAERTGGSVSTLTIQRTQQEDSAVYLCASSHGALSSYNEQFFGPGTRLTVL.

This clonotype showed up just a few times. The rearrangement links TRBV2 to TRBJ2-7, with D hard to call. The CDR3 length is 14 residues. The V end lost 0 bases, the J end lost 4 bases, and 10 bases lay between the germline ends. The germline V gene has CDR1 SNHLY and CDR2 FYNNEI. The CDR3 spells CASSEALLGYEQYF. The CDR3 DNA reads TGTGCCAGCAGTGAAGCGCTTCTGGGTTACGAGCAGTACTTC.

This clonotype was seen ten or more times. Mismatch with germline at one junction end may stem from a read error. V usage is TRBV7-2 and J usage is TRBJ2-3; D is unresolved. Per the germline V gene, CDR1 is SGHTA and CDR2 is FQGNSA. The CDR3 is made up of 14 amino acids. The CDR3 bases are TGCGCCAGCAGCTTGGAGCGAGGCACAGATACGCAGTATTTT. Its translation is CASSLERGTDTQYF.

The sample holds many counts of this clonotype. The CDR3, as DNA: TGTGCTAGTGGCCCAACGAGGGAGAACACTGAAGCTTTCTTT. Its translation: CASGPTRENTEAFF. The rearrangement joins TRBV12-5 to TRBJ1-1; D gene ambiguous. Trimming removed 6 bases from V and 1 base from J, with 12 bases in between. This CDR3 contains 14 residues. From germline, CDR1 is LGHNT and CDR2 FRNRAP.

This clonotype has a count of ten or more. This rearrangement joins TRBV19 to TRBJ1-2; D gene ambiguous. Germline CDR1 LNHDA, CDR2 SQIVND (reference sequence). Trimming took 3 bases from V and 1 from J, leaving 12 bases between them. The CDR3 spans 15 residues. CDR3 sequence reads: CASSITAELNYGYTF. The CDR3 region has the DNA TGTGCCAGTAGTATCACGGCGGAACTTAACTATGGCTACACCTTC.

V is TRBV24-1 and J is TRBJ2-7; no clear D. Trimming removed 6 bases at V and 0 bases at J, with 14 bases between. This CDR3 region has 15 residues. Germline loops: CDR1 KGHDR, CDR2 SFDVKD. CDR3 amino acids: CATSPGHQPSYEQYF. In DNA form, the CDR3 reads TGTGCCACCAGTCCTGGTCACCAGCCCTCCTACGAGCAGTACTTC.

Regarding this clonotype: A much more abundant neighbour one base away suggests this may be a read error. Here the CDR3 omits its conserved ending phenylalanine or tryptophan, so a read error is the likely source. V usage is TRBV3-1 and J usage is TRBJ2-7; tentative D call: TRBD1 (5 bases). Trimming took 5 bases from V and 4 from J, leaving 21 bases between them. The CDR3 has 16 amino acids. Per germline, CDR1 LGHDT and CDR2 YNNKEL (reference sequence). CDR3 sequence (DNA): TGTGCCAGCAGCTCCACGGTCCAGGGATTTTCTTACGAGCAGTACCTC. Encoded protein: CASSSTVQGFSYEQYL.

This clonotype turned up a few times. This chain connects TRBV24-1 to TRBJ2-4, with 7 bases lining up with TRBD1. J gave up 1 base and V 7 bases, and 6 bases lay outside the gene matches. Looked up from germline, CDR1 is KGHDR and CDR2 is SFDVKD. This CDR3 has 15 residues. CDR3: CATSAGGLAKNIQYF. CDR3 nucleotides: TGTGCCACCAGCGCAGGGGGATTGGCCAAAAACATTCAGTACTTC.

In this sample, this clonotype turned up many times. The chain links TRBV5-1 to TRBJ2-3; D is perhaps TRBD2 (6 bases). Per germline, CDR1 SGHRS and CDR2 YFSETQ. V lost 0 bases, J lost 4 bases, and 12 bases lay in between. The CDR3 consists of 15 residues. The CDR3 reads CASSLAGRDPDTQYF. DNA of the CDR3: TGCGCCAGCAGCTTGGCAGGGCGGGACCCAGATACGCAGTATTTT.

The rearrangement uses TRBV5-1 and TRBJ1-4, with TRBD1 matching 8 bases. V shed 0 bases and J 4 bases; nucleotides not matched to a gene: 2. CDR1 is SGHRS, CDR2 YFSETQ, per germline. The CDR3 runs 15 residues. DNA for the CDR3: TGCGCCAGCAGCTTGGTACAGGGGGATAATGAAAAACTGTTTTTT. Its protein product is CASSLVQGDNEKLFF.